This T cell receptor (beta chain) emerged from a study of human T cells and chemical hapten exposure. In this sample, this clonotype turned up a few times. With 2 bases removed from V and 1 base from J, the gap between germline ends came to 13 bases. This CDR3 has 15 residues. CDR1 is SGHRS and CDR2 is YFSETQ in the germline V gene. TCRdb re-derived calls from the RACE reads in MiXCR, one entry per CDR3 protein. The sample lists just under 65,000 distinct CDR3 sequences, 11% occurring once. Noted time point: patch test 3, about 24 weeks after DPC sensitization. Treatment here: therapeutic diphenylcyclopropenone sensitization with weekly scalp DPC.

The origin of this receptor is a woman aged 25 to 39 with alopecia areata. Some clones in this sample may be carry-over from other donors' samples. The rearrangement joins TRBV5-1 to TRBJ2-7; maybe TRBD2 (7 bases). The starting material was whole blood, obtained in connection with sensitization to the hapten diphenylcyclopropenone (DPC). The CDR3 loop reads CASSFLQGGSYEQYF. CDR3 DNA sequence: TGCGCCAGCAGCTTCTTACAGGGAGGGTCCTACGAGCAGTACTTC.